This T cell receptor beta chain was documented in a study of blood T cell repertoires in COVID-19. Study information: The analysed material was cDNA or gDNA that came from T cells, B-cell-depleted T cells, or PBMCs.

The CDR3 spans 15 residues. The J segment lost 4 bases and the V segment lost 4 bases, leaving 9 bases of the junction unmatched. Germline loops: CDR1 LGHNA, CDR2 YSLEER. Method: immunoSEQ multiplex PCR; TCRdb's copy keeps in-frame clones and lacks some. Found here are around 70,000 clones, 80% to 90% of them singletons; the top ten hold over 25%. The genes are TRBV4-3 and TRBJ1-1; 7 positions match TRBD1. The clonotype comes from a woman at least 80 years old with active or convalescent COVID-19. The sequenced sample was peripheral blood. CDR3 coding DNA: TGCGCCAGCAGCCTCCATCTAGGGGACAGCACTGAAGCTTTCTTT. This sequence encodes CASSLHLGDSTEAFF.